The 12 T cell receptor beta chains listed next were all sequenced from one sample in a study of cytomegalovirus exposure and HLA in healthy donors. Sequencing used immunoSEQ multiplex PCR; TCRdb keeps in-frame clones, though not all of them. Seen here are 150,000 to 200,000 clones, approximately 84% observed once, and the top ten hold roughly a tenth. The sample consisted of PBMCs. The receptors derive from a man aged 30 to 39 in good health and CMV-seropositive.

The rearrangement uses TRBV7-3 and TRBJ1-1, with D possibly being TRBD1 (6 bases). The V end lost 3 bases, the J end lost 7 bases, and 12 bases lay between the germline ends. Germline CDR1 SGHTA, CDR2 FQGTGA. The CDR3 consists of 13 residues. The CDR3 region is CASSFSGTSEAFF. The CDR3 DNA is TGTGCCAGCAGCTTCTCCGGGACAAGTGAAGCTTTCTTT. Variable domain in full (rest from reference TRBV7-3 and TRBJ1-1): GAGVSQTPSNKVTEKGKYVELRCDPISGHTALYWYRQSLGQGPEFLIYFQGTGAADDSGLPNDRFFAVRPEGSVSTLKIQRTERGDSAVYLCASSFSGTSEAFFGQGTRLTVV.

This chain joins TRBV5-1 and TRBJ2-3, with a tentative D call TRBD2 (6 bases). The CDR3 runs to 17 residues. V lost 0 bases and J 1 base, leaving 15 bases between the germline ends. In germline, CDR1 is SGHRS, CDR2 YFSETQ. The CDR3 is CASSLAYLAGRTDTQYF. CDR3 nucleotide sequence: TGCGCCAGCAGCTTGGCCTACTTGGCGGGGCGCACAGATACGCAGTATTTT.

The chain carries TRBV5-1 and TRBJ2-7; D not certain. This CDR3 is 13 amino acids long. CDR1 and CDR2 (germline): SGHRS, YFSETQ. Trimming took 1 base from V and 0 from J, leaving 5 bases between them. In DNA, the CDR3 is TGCGCCAGCAGCTTGTATAGCTCCTACGAGCAGTACTTC. Its protein product is CASSLYSSYEQYF. The full variable domain, with the rest looked up from reference TRBV5-1 and TRBJ2-7, is KAGVTQTPRYLIKTRGQQVTLSCSPISGHRSVSWYQQTPGQGLQFLFEYFSETQRNKGNFPGRFSGRQFSNSRSEMNVSTLELGDSALYLCASSLYSSYEQYFGPGTRLTVT.

This clone has just a few counts. This rearrangement joins TRBV2 to TRBJ1-2; 7 bases line up with TRBD1. With 6 bases clipped from V and 7 bases from J, the junction kept 8 bases outside the gene matches. Germline lookup yields CDR1 SNHLY and CDR2 FYNNEI. CDR3 length: 13 amino acids. The CDR3 loop is CASRTGPSTGYTF. DNA for the CDR3: TGTGCCAGCAGGACAGGGCCGAGTACTGGCTACACCTTC.

The chain carries TRBV13 and TRBJ2-7; 7 positions agree with TRBD1. The CDR3 length is 12 residues. V was pared by 4 bases and J by 5 bases, with 2 bases of the junction left unmatched. The germline CDR1 and CDR2 sequences are PRHDT and FYEKMQ (reference sequence). Here the CDR3 reads CASSSQGNEQYF. CDR3 coding DNA: TGTGCCAGCAGCTCACAGGGGAACGAGCAGTACTTC.

The chain has TRBV7-2 and TRBJ1-5; D ambiguous. The CDR3 is made up of 14 amino acids. The V gene's germline CDR1 is SGHTA and CDR2 FQGNSA. Trimming cost V 1 base and J 7 bases, with 11 bases left between them. CDR3: CASSLESGNQPQHF. For the CDR3, the DNA is TGTGCCAGCAGCTTAGAATCGGGAAACCAGCCCCAGCATTTT.

V gene TRBV7-2 combines with J gene TRBJ2-3; 8 nucleotides align to TRBD1. V shed 6 bases, J shed 0 bases, and the junction held 5 bases outside the gene matches. Germline V gives CDR1 SGHTA, CDR2 FQGNSA. The CDR3 spans 15 residues. Here the CDR3 reads CASRRDRRSTDTQYF. The CDR3 region has the DNA TGTGCCAGCAGACGGGACAGGAGAAGCACAGATACGCAGTATTTT.

Of note for this clone: Other DNA sequences in the sample encode the same CDR3. The V gene is TRBV5-6, the J gene TRBJ2-3, with 7 bases aligning to TRBD2. Germline assignment: CDR1 SGHDT and CDR2 YYEEEE. J gave up 1 base and V 2 bases, and 1 base lay outside the gene matches. The CDR3 is made up of 14 amino acids. Here the CDR3 reads CASSFGGGTDTQYF. In DNA form, the CDR3 reads TGTGCCAGCAGCTTTGGGGGGGGCACAGATACGCAGTATTTT.

This chain connects TRBV28 to TRBJ2-1; D is possibly TRBD2 (6 bases). Germline lookup yields CDR1 MDHEN and CDR2 SYDVKM. This CDR3 has 15 amino acids. V lost 2 bases and J 3 bases, leaving 11 bases between the germline ends. CDR3 nucleotides: TGTGCCAGCAGTTTAAGTCTAGCGTTCTACAATGAGCAGTTCTTC. Amino acids: CASSLSLAFYNEQFF.

The chain is built from TRBV27 and TRBJ2-1, with 10 positions matching TRBD2. V was clipped by 3 bases and J by 7 bases; unmatched bases: 6. The germline V gene has CDR1 MNHEY and CDR2 SMNVEV (reference sequence). The CDR3 length is 15 residues. The DNA for the CDR3 is TGTGCCAGCAGTTTTCTAGCGGGAGCGAGGAATGAGCAGTTCTTC. Translated, it gives CASSFLAGARNEQFF.

The chain uses TRBV2 and TRBJ1-6; maybe TRBD1 (5 bases). V lost 7 bases, J lost 7 bases, and 11 bases lay in between. CDR1 SNHLY and CDR2 FYNNEI come from the germline V gene. The CDR3 runs 13 residues. CDR3 protein: CASKEGWNSPLHF. The CDR3 DNA is TGTGCCAGCAAGGAGGGGTGGAATTCACCCCTCCACTTT. Using reference TRBV2 and TRBJ1-6 for the parts outside the CDR3, the full variable domain is EPEVTQTPSHQVTQMGQEVILRCVPISNHLYFYWYRQILGQKVEFLVSFYNNEISEKSEIFDDQFSVERPDGSNFTLKIRSTKLEDSAMYFCASKEGWNSPLHFGNGTRLTVT.

The chain links TRBV27 to TRBJ2-5, with 10 bases matching TRBD1. Germline CDR1 is MNHEY and CDR2 is SMNVEV (reference sequence). Losses at the gene ends were 6 bases for V and 1 base for J; bases not matched to a gene: 5. The CDR3 length is 15 residues. CDR3 sequence: CASRGTGEAQETQYF. As DNA, the CDR3 is TGTGCCAGCAGGGGGACAGGGGAGGCCCAAGAGACCCAGTACTTC.